The rows below give T cell receptor beta chains drawn from one sample of a study of cytomegalovirus exposure and HLA in healthy donors. Data came from immunoSEQ multiplex PCR; TCRdb stores just in-frame clones and leaves some out. The sample has 150,000 or so clones, approximately 80% seen once. Input material: PBMCs. The receptors derive from a middle-aged woman in good health and CMV-seronegative. Each CDR3 is given with its conserved first and last residue. The order of the fields is D gene, clone size, J gene, V gene, CDR3 protein, CDR3 DNA. A D gene is named only where the DNA matches it firmly. The size entry is marked missing in some rows and otherwise reads once, few, many or a size class.

>.|.|TRBJ2-3|TRBV7-8
CASSSGSSADTQYF
TGTGCCAGCAGCTCCGGGTCTAGCGCAGATACGCAGTATTTT
>TRBD2|.|TRBJ2-1|TRBV11-3
CASSLVLFSGSQDEQFF
TGTGCCAGCAGCTTAGTTCTTTTTAGCGGGTCTCAGGATGAGCAGTTCTTC
>.|.|TRBJ2-3|TRBV7-2
CASSLYGPTDTQYF
TGTGCCAGCAGCTTATATGGGCCCACAGATACGCAGTATTTT
>.|.|TRBJ2-1|TRBV7-7
CASSPGSLGGTNEQFF
TGTGCTAGCAGCCCAGGGAGTTTGGGGGGGACAAATGAGCAGTTCTTC
>.|.|TRBJ1-1|TRBV5-4
CASMGSTEAFF
TGTGCCAGCATGGGGAGTACTGAAGCTTTCTTT
>.|.|TRBJ1-4|TRBV28
CASRNPGTIEKLFF
TGTGCCAGCAGGAATCCCGGGACTATCGAAAAACTGTTTTTT
>.|.|TRBJ2-1|TRBV19
CASMALPGGFDEQFF
TGTGCCAGTATGGCCCTACCGGGGGGCTTCGATGAGCAGTTCTTC
>.|.|TRBJ2-1|TRBV28
CASSQGSTYNEQFF
TGTGCCAGCAGCCAGGGGTCCACCTACAATGAGCAGTTCTTC
>.|.|TRBJ2-5|TRBV7-2
CASSRGETQYF
TGTGCCAGCAGCCGCGGAGAGACCCAGTACTTC
>.|.|TRBJ2-1|TRBV9
CASQGRYDYEQFF
TGTGCCAGTCAGGGGCGGTACGACTATGAGCAGTTCTTC
>.|.|TRBJ2-4|TRBV9
CASSGGIAKNIQYF
TGTGCCAGCAGCGGAGGTATAGCCAAAAACATTCAGTACTTC
>TRBD1|.|TRBJ2-1|TRBV28
CASSRTGGENEQFF
TGTGCCAGCAGTCGAACAGGGGGCGAGAATGAGCAGTTCTTC
>.|.|TRBJ2-5|TRBV12-1
CASSFASGGNSQETQYF
TGTGCCAGCAGCTTTGCGAGCGGGGGGAACTCCCAAGAGACCCAGTACTTC
>TRBD2|few|TRBJ2-2|TRBV5-1
CASSLAAGGTGELFF
TGCGCCAGCAGCTTGGCCGCGGGGGGCACCGGGGAGCTGTTTTTT
>TRBD1|.|TRBJ2-7|TRBV5-1
CASSLRDRADEQYF
TGCGCCAGCAGCTTACGAGACAGGGCAGACGAGCAGTACTTC
>TRBD1|.|TRBJ2-7|TRBV2
CASRLDRPYEQYF
TGTGCCAGCAGGTTGGACAGGCCCTACGAGCAGTACTTC
>TRBD1|.|TRBJ1-2|TRBV5-4
CASSPRTGALNYGYTF
TGTGCCAGCAGCCCGCGGACAGGGGCCCTAAACTATGGCTACACCTTC
>.|.|TRBJ2-7|TRBV5-1
CASSLRQRSYEQYF
TGCGCCAGCAGCTTAAGACAGAGGTCCTACGAGCAGTACTTC
>TRBD1|.|TRBJ1-6|TRBV30
CAWSATLMTGASNSPLHF
TGTGCCTGGAGCGCAACACTTATGACAGGGGCGAGTAATTCACCCCTCCACTTT
>TRBD1|few|TRBJ2-3|TRBV11-3
CASSLPGGISGTQYF
TGTGCCAGCAGCTTACCAGGGGGAATATCGGGTACGCAGTATTTT
>.|.|TRBJ2-7|TRBV10-2
CASLKLQGSHEQYF
TGCGCCAGCCTTAAGCTGCAGGGGAGCCACGAGCAGTACTTC
>.|.|TRBJ1-3|TRBV27
CASSLDGSSGNTIYF
TGTGCCAGCAGTCTAGACGGGAGCTCTGGGAACACCATATATTTT
>.|.|TRBJ1-2|TRBV7-2
CASSFQGYMGYTF
TGTGCCAGCAGCTTCCAGGGATACATGGGCTACACCTTC
>TRBD2|.|TRBJ2-7|TRBV10-3
CAISEGGGRELIYEQYF
TGTGCCATCAGTGAGGGCGGAGGGCGGGAGCTAATCTACGAGCAGTACTTC
>.|.|TRBJ1-4|TRBV28
CASILGGVNEKLFF
TGTGCCAGCATCCTGGGGGGGGTTAATGAAAAACTGTTTTTT
>TRBD1|once|TRBJ1-1|TRBV5-1
CASREGAAMNTEAFF
TGCGCCAGCCGGGAGGGGGCAGCAATGAACACTGAAGCTTTCTTT
>.|.|TRBJ2-7|TRBV10-3
CAISESRLPGNRYEQYF
TGTGCCATCAGTGAGTCGAGATTGCCAGGCAACCGGTACGAGCAGTACTTC
>TRBD1|.|TRBJ2-3|TRBV6-5
CASSLQGSPSTDTQYF
TGTGCCAGCAGTTTACAGGGGAGCCCTAGCACAGATACGCAGTATTTT
>.|.|TRBJ2-1|TRBV4-3
CASSQDGAGYNEQFF
TGCGCCAGCAGCCAAGATGGCGCGGGGTACAATGAGCAGTTCTTC
>TRBD2|.|TRBJ2-1|TRBV5-1
CASSFQLAGAYNEQFF
TGCGCCAGCAGCTTCCAATTAGCGGGAGCCTACAATGAGCAGTTCTTC
>.|.|TRBJ1-2|TRBV19
CASSIDAQGTRRHGYTF
TGTGCCAGTAGTATCGATGCGCAGGGAACCCGAAGACATGGCTACACCTTC
>TRBD2|.|TRBJ2-5|TRBV7-9
CASSSLSGRGGETQYF
TGTGCCAGCAGCTCCCTTAGCGGGAGGGGAGGAGAGACCCAGTACTTC
>TRBD1|once|TRBJ2-7|TRBV11-3
CASSGRDSSYEQYF
TGTGCCAGCAGCGGCCGGGACAGTAGTTACGAGCAGTACTTC
>TRBD2|few|TRBJ2-1|TRBV4-2
CASSQEYLAGPGNEQFF
TGTGCCAGCAGCCAAGAGTATCTAGCGGGACCAGGGAATGAGCAGTTCTTC
>.|.|TRBJ2-4|TRBV21-1
CASSKPLDTLAKNIQYF
TGTGCCAGCAGCAAACCCCTGGACACCCTAGCCAAAAACATTCAGTACTTC
>TRBD2|.|TRBJ2-3|TRBV9
CASSSRGDYTDTQYF
TGTGCCAGCAGCTCGCGGGGGGACTACACAGATACGCAGTATTTT
>.|.|TRBJ1-2|TRBV2
CASTTPEGTSNYGYTF
TGTGCCAGCACTACCCCAGAGGGAACCTCTAACTATGGCTACACCTTC
>TRBD1|once|TRBJ1-2|TRBV11-1
CASSLNRLEQGRGGYTF
TGTGCCAGCAGCTTAAATCGACTCGAACAGGGGAGAGGAGGCTACACCTTC
>.|.|TRBJ2-7|TRBV28
CASSLWIQGYEQYF
TGTGCCAGCAGTTTATGGATCCAGGGCTACGAGCAGTACTTC
>TRBD2|.|TRBJ2-2|TRBV7-8
CASSYMTGTINTGELFF
TGTGCCAGCAGCTACATGACCGGGACTATAAACACCGGGGAGCTGTTTTTT
>.|once|TRBJ1-4|TRBV7-3
CASSLMGGTNEKLFF
TGTGCCAGCAGCTTAATGGGAGGTACTAATGAAAAACTGTTTTTT
>.|.|TRBJ2-1|TRBV18
CASSPYRSAYNEQFF
TGTGCCAGCTCACCCTACAGGTCCGCCTACAATGAGCAGTTCTTC
>.|.|TRBJ1-2|TRBV27
CASSLSVRNYGYTF
TGTGCCAGCAGTTTATCAGTCAGGAACTATGGCTACACCTTC
>TRBD1|few|TRBJ2-5|TRBV11-2
CASSLGLGTGWGQETQYF
TGTGCCAGCAGCTTAGGGTTAGGGACAGGATGGGGACAAGAGACCCAGTACTTC
>TRBD1|few|TRBJ1-6|TRBV6-5
CASSYGTGEGYSPLHF
TGTGCCAGCAGTTACGGGACAGGGGAAGGTTATTCACCCCTCCACTTT
>.|few|TRBJ2-2|TRBV28
CASSLFGWRVNTGELFF
TGTGCCAGCAGTTTATTCGGCTGGCGGGTGAACACCGGGGAGCTGTTTTTT
>.|.|TRBJ1-1|TRBV19
CASSIDQEFAEAFF
TGTGCCAGTAGTATAGATCAGGAATTCGCTGAAGCTTTCTTT
>TRBD1|.|TRBJ1-2|TRBV6-6
CASSSTGIVYGYTF
TGTGCCAGCAGTTCGACAGGGATCGTCTATGGCTACACCTTC
>.|.|TRBJ2-7|TRBV28
CASLSGDEQYF
TGTGCCAGCCTAAGCGGCGACGAGCAGTACTTC
>.|.|TRBJ1-4|TRBV19
CASSISQSGEKLFF
TGTGCCAGTAGTATTTCCCAGTCGGGTGAAAAACTGTTTTTT